These T cell receptor beta chains were read from a single sample in a study of cytomegalovirus exposure and HLA in healthy donors. The protocol was immunoSEQ multiplex PCR, while the TCRdb copy is restricted to in-frame clones and leaves out a portion. This listing includes tens of thousands of clones. Specimen: PBMCs. Receptor source: a man aged 18 to 29 in good health and CMV-seropositive. Each CDR3 is given with its conserved first and last residue. A D gene is named only where the DNA matches it firmly.

j_gene,v_gene,d_gene,CDR3nt,CDR3aa
TRBJ2-5,TRBV9,.,TGTGCCAGCAGCCCACCCCTAGCGCGAGGGCCTGAAGAGACCCAGTACTTC,CASSPPLARGPEETQYF
TRBJ2-1,TRBV10-1,.,TGCGCCAGCAGTGAACAGACACTGAATGAGCAGTTCTTC,CASSEQTLNEQFF
TRBJ2-1,TRBV25-1,TRBD1,TGTGCCAGCAGTGGCCACAGGGGGCTTTCCTACAATGAGCAGTTCTTC,CASSGHRGLSYNEQFF
TRBJ1-2,TRBV28,TRBD1,TGTGCCAGCATATCAGGGGGCAAAAGCTACACCTTC,CASISGGKSYTF
TRBJ1-2,TRBV5-1,.,.,CASSLGFFGEQGNYGYTF
TRBJ2-1,TRBV2,TRBD2,TGTGCCAGCAGTGAAGCGGCGGGAGAGCCCGGGTCGGAAAATGAGCAGTTCTTC,CASSEAAGEPGSENEQFF
TRBJ2-2,TRBV29-1,TRBD1,TGCAGCGTCTTGGTCGGGACAGTCACCGGGGAGCTGTTTTTT,CSVLVGTVTGELFF
TRBJ2-7,TRBV15,.,TGTGCCACCAGCAGGACGGGTACCTACGAGCAGTACTTC,CATSRTGTYEQYF
TRBJ2-3,TRBV10-3,TRBD2,TGTGCCATCCAGGCGGGAGGTACAAGGGGGGATACGCAGTATTTT,CAIQAGGTRGDTQYF
TRBJ1-1,TRBV2,.,TGTGCCAGCAGCAGCGCACTTAAGACTGAAGCTTTCTTT,CASSSALKTEAFF
TRBJ2-1,TRBV29-1,.,TGCAGCGTTGAAGACCTAGCGACCTCCTACAATGAGCAGTTCTTC,CSVEDLATSYNEQFF
TRBJ1-5,TRBV7-8,TRBD1,TGTGCCAGCAGCTCCCGACAGGGCTCTCAGCCCCAGCATTTT,CASSSRQGSQPQHF
TRBJ2-2,TRBV5-6,.,TGTGCCAGCAGCTTAAGGAGCGCTCGGTACGCCGGGGAGCTGTTTTTT,CASSLRSARYAGELFF
TRBJ2-7,TRBV7-2,TRBD1,TGTGCCAGCAGCTTTCCCATCACCGGGACAGCCTCCTACGAGCAGTACTTC,CASSFPITGTASYEQYF
TRBJ2-4,TRBV7-6,TRBD1,TGTGCCAGCAGCTTAGGAAGAGTGGGACAGGGTTGGAGAGCCAAAAACATTCAGTACTTC,CASSLGRVGQGWRAKNIQYF
TRBJ2-7,TRBV11-3,.,TGTGCCAGCAGCTTAGATTTTGCGGGAAAGTCGATATACTACGAGCAGTACTTC,CASSLDFAGKSIYYEQYF
TRBJ2-2,TRBV7-9,.,TGTGCCAGCAGACTCACAGGGTCTTCCGCCGGGGAGCTGTTTTTT,CASRLTGSSAGELFF
TRBJ2-7,TRBV5-6,.,TGTGCCAGCAGCTTTGGTACGGGAAGTTTCGAGCAGTACTTC,CASSFGTGSFEQYF
TRBJ2-2,TRBV25-1,TRBD2,TGTGCCAGCAGTGCCCGGGGGGGGGAAGGCCCCGGGGAGCTGTTTTTT,CASSARGGEGPGELFF
TRBJ2-5,TRBV6-1,.,TGTGCCAGCAGTGCCAGGACGGGGGAGACCCAGTACTTC,CASSARTGETQYF
TRBJ2-1,TRBV6-4,TRBD2,TGTGCCAGCAGTGCCGATCTAGCGGGAGGACACAATGAGCAGTTCTTC,CASSADLAGGHNEQFF
TRBJ2-7,TRBV30,TRBD2,TGTGCCTGGAGTGGAGAGAGAGGGACTAGTGTATACTACGAGCAGTACTTC,CAWSGERGTSVYYEQYF
TRBJ2-2,TRBV5-1,TRBD2,TGCGCCAGCAGCTTAGGGTTTAGCGGGCCCACCGGGGAGCTGTTTTTT,CASSLGFSGPTGELFF
TRBJ2-7,TRBV21-1,.,TGTGCCCCAAAAGGTAGCGGGAGGGCCAGCGAGCAGTACTTC,CAPKGSGRASEQYF
TRBJ2-7,TRBV2,.,TGTGCCAGCATGCCAGCGGGACAGGCCTACGAGCAGTACTTC,CASMPAGQAYEQYF
TRBJ2-4,TRBV25-1,.,TGTGCCAGCAGTGCAAACCCAGACAGTTTAGCCAAAAACATTCAGTACTTC,CASSANPDSLAKNIQYF
TRBJ2-5,TRBV7-9,TRBD2,TGTGCCAGCAGCTCTCCGGGACTAGCGGGAGGTTTCAAAGAGACCCAGTACTTC,CASSSPGLAGGFKETQYF
TRBJ1-6,TRBV4-1,.,TGCGCCAGCAGTCGGGGAGGGAGCTCCTATAATTCACCCCTCCACTTT,CASSRGGSSYNSPLHF